The present TCR beta chain was sequenced within a study of cytomegalovirus exposure and HLA in healthy donors. The junction had 16 bases not matched to a gene; V was cut back by 4 bases and J by 2 bases. The germline CDR1 and CDR2 sequences are SNHLY and FYNNEI. The CDR3 is 19 residues long. The PCR ran on 60 Vbeta and 13 Jbeta primers. Generated by immunoSEQ multiplex PCR, the TCRdb table keeps only in-frame clones and is missing some. The table shows roughly 140,000 clones, with less than 10% occurring only once. The genes are TRBV2 and TRBJ2-3; 9 bases align to TRBD2. The sample comprised PBMCs. This receptor was obtained from a male donor in good health and CMV-seronegative. The CDR3 coding sequence is TGTGCCAGCAGTGGGGAACCCGGAGTAGCGGGGGACTACACAGATACGCAGTATTTT. Translation: CASSGEPGVAGDYTDTQYF.